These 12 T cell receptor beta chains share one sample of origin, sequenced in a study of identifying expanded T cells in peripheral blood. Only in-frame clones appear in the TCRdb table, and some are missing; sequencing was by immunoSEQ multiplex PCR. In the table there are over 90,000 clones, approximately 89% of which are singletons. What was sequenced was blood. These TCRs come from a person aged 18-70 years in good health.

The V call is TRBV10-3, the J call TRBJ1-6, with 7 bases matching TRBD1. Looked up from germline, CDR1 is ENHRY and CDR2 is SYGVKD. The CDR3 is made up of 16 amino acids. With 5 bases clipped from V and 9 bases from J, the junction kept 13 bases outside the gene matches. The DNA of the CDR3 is TGTGCCATCAGTAGAGAACTCCAGGGGGTCGGTTCACCCCTCCACTTT. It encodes CAISRELQGVGSPLHF.

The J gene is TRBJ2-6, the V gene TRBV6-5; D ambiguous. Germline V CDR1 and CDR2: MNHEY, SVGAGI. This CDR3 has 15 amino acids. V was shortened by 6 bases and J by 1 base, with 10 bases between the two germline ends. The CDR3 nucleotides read TGTGCCAGCAGCGAGGACGGATCTGGGGCCAACGTCCTGACTTTC. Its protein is CASSEDGSGANVLTF.

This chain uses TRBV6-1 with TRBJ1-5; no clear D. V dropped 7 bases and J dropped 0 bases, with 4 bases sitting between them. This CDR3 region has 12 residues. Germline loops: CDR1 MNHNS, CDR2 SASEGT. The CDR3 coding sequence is TGTGCCAGCACCTATAGCAATCAGCCCCAGCATTTT. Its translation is CASTYSNQPQHF.

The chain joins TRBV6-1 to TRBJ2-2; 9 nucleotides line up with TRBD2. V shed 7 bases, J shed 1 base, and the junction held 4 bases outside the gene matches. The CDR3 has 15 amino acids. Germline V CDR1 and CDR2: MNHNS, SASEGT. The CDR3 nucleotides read TGTGCCAGCACTAGCGGGGCCATGAACACCGGGGAGCTGTTTTTT. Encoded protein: CASTSGAMNTGELFF.

Here the CDR3 reads CASSLRQTGNTIYF. The CDR3 DNA is TGTGCCAGCAGTTTAAGGCAGACTGGAAACACCATATATTTT. V gene TRBV27 combines with J gene TRBJ1-3; D remains ambiguous. The CDR3 is 14 amino acids. Germline V gene sequence: CDR1 MNHEY, CDR2 SMNVEV (reference sequence). V was cut by 2 bases and J by 2 bases, with 7 bases left in between.

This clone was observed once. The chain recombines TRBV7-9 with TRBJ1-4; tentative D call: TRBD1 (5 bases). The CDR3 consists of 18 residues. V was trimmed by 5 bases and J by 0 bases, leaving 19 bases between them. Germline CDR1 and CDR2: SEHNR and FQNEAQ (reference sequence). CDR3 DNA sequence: TGTGCCAGCAGCGAGGGGTTTGATTCATTGGCAACTAATGAAAAACTGTTTTTT. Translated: CASSEGFDSLATNEKLFF.

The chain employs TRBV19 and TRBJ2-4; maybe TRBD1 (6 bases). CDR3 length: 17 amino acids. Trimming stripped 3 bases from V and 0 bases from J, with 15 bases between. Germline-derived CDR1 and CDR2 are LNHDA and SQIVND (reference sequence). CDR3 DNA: TGTGCCAGTAGTATCCCCGGGACACGACTAGCCAAAAACATTCAGTACTTC. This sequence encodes CASSIPGTRLAKNIQYF.

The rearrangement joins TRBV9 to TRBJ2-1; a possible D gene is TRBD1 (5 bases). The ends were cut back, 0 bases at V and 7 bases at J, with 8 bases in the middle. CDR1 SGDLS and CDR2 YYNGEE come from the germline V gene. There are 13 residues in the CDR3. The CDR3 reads CASSVVQGNEQFF. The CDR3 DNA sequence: TGTGCCAGCAGCGTAGTTCAGGGTAATGAGCAGTTCTTC. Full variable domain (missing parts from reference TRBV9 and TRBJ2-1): DSGVTQTPKHLITATGQRVTLRCSPRSGDLSVYWYQQSLDQGLQFLIQYYNGEERAKGNILERFSAQQFPDLHSELNLSSLELGDSALYFCASSVVQGNEQFFGPGTRLTVL.

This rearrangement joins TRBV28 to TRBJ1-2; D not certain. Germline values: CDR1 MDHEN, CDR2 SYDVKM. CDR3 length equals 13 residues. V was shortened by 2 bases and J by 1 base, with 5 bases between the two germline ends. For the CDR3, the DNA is TGTGCCAGCAGTTTACCTCTTAACTATGGCTACACCTTC. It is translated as CASSLPLNYGYTF.

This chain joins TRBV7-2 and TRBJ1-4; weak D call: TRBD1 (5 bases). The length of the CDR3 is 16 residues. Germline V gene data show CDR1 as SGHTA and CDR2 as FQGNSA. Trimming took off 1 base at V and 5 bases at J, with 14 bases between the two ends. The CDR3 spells CASSLGGGYQNEKLFF. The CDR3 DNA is TGTGCCAGCAGCTTAGGCGGGGGGTACCAGAATGAAAAACTGTTTTTT.

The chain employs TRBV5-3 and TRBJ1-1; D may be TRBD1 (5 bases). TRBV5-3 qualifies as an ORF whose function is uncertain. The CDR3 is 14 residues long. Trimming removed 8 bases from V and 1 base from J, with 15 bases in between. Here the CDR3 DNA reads TGTGCCAGCAGCACCCGACAGTCGAACACTGAAGCTTTCTTT. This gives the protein CASSTRQSNTEAFF.

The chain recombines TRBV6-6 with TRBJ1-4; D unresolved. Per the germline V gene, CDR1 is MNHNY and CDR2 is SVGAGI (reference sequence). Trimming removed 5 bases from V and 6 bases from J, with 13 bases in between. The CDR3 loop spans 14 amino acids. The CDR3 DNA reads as TGTGCCAGCAGTGGGTCCTTGATCGATGAAAAACTGTTTTTT. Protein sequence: CASSGSLIDEKLFF.